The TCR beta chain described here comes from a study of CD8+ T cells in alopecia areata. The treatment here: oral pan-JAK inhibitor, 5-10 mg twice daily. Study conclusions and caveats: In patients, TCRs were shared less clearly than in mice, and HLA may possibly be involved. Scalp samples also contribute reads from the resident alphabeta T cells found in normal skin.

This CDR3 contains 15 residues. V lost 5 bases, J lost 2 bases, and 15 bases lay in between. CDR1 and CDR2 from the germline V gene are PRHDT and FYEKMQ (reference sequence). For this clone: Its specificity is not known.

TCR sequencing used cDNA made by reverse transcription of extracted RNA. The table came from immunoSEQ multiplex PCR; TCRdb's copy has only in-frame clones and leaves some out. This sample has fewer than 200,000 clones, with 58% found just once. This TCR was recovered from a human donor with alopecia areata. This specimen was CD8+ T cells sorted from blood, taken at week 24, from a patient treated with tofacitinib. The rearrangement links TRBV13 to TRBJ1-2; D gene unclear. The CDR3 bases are TGTGCCAGCAGCCCCGGTTTGAAGGGAAACTATGGCTACACCTTC. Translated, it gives CASSPGLKGNYGYTF.